The 17 T cell receptor beta chains below all came from one sample that was sequenced in a study of blood T cell repertoires in COVID-19. Profiled with immunoSEQ multiplex PCR; TCRdb holds only in-frame clones, not every one. The profile shows some 250,000 clones, roughly 80% of them singletons. Source material: peripheral blood. The source of these receptors is a woman between 18 and 29 years old with acute or convalescent COVID-19.

The chain is built from TRBV19 and TRBJ2-5; TRBD2 is a possible D gene (6 bases). CDR3 length: 14 residues. The V and J ends lost 4 bases and 3 bases respectively, with 12 bases between them. Germline V lookup: CDR1 LNHDA, CDR2 SQIVND (reference sequence). CDR3 amino acids: CASSTGGAEETQYF. In DNA form, the CDR3 reads TGTGCCAGTAGTACCGGCGGGGCCGAAGAGACCCAGTACTTC.

The rearrangement uses TRBV19 and TRBJ1-2, with no clear D. This CDR3 is 17 amino acids long. Germline values: CDR1 LNHDA, CDR2 SQIVND (reference sequence). Trimming pared 2 bases from V and 3 bases from J, leaving 19 bases between. Here the CDR3 DNA reads TGTGCCAGTAGTATACCGGGTCGCGAGACGAGAGACTATGGCTACACCTTC. Protein sequence: CASSIPGRETRDYGYTF.

This chain connects TRBV6-2 or TRBV6-3 to TRBJ2-5; 11 positions match TRBD2. The CDR3 runs 16 residues. V lost 2 bases and J lost 5; bases outside the gene matches: 7. CDR1 and CDR2 (germline): MNHEY, SVGEGT. The CDR3 protein is CASSYGLAGGGETQYF. CDR3 in DNA: TGTGCCAGCAGTTACGGCCTAGCGGGAGGTGGGGAGACCCAGTACTTC.

J is TRBJ2-1 and V is TRBV7-9; TRBD2 aligns across 10 bases. The CDR3 is 15 amino acids. Germline values: CDR1 SEHNR, CDR2 FQNEAQ (reference sequence). The ends lost 6 bases at V and 2 bases at J; junction bases unmatched: 4. Here the CDR3 reads CASRAAGGPYNEQFF. The CDR3 coding sequence is TGTGCCAGCAGGGCAGCGGGAGGGCCCTACAATGAGCAGTTCTTC.

About this clone itself: In the same sample, other DNA sequences code for this CDR3. The V call is TRBV12-3 or TRBV12-4, the J call TRBJ1-5, with D possibly matching TRBD1 (5 bases). The CDR3 is 13 residues long. V lost 5 bases and J 3 bases, leaving 8 bases between the germline ends. The CDR3 nucleotides read TGTGCCAGCAGTCCAGGGTCCAATCAGCCCCAGCATTTT. Translation gives CASSPGSNQPQHF.

The chain couples TRBV23-1 to TRBJ1-1; TRBD1 is a possible D gene (5 bases). TRBV23-1 qualifies as an ORF whose function is uncertain. The CDR3 totals 20 residues. The V and J ends lost 1 base and 0 bases respectively, with 24 bases between them. CDR3 sequence (DNA): TGCGCCAGCAGTCAATTTTCGGCAGGGAAGGCGTACTACATGAACACTGAAGCTTTCTTT. This sequence encodes CASSQFSAGKAYYMNTEAFF.

This rearrangement joins TRBV7-9 to TRBJ2-5; perhaps TRBD2 as D (5 bases). Germline CDR1 SEHNR, CDR2 FQNEAQ (reference sequence). V was cut by 4 bases and J by 7 bases, with 19 bases left in between. The CDR3 has 15 amino acids. Written as DNA, the CDR3 is TGTGCCAGCAGCTCGACGTCGAGGGCCCGAGGGACCCAGTACTTC. Encoded protein: CASSSTSRARGTQYF.

This sequence joins TRBV19 and TRBJ2-2; 10 nucleotides agree with TRBD2. Germline V gene sequence: CDR1 LNHDA, CDR2 SQIVND (reference sequence). Trimming took 5 bases from V and 6 from J; bases not matched to a gene: 6. The CDR3 runs 15 residues. This chain's CDR3 is CASSLLAGASGELFF. CDR3 nucleotides: TGTGCCAGTAGTCTCCTAGCGGGAGCGTCCGGGGAGCTGTTTTTT.

In its sample, this clone was seen a few times. The V and J genes are TRBV7-2 and TRBJ2-7; 8 nucleotides match TRBD2. With 5 bases clipped from V and 4 bases from J, the junction kept 13 bases outside the gene matches. CDR1 is SGHTA, CDR2 FQGNSA, per germline. The CDR3 runs to 16 residues. CDR3 in amino acids: CASSPRAGAGVYEQYF. The DNA for the CDR3 is TGTGCCAGCAGCCCCAGGGCGGGAGCGGGGGTTTACGAGCAGTACTTC. The whole variable domain, remainder taken from reference TRBV7-2 and TRBJ2-7, is GAGVSQSPSNKVTEKGKDVELRCDPISGHTALYWYRQSLGQGLEFLIYFQGNSAPDKSGLPSDRFSAERTGGSVSTLTIQRTQQEDSAVYLCASSPRAGAGVYEQYFGPGTRLTVT.

This chain links TRBV3-1 (or the pseudogene TRBV3-2) with TRBJ2-7, with D possibly matching TRBD1 (6 bases). V was pared by 2 bases and J by 3 bases, with 14 bases between. This CDR3 has 15 residues. Germline CDR1 reads LGHDT; CDR2 reads YNNKEL (reference sequence). CDR3 bases: TGTGCCAGCAGCCAAACCGGGACGGACAGCTACGAGCAGTACTTC. It is translated as CASSQTGTDSYEQYF.

The chain carries TRBV5-1 and TRBJ1-2; D possibly corresponds to TRBD1 (6 bases). This CDR3 contains 15 residues. Germline CDR1 is SGHRS and CDR2 is YFSETQ. V was clipped by 0 bases and J by 5 bases, with 14 bases between them. DNA of the CDR3: TGCGCCAGCAGCTTGGATGGACAGAGTAGATATGGCTACACCTTC. The encoded protein is CASSLDGQSRYGYTF.

In regard to this clone: Other DNA sequences from this sample encode an identical CDR3 as well. The chain uses TRBV28 and TRBJ2-7; unclear D gene. CDR3 length: 11 residues. In germline, CDR1 is MDHEN, CDR2 SYDVKM. Trimming stripped 6 bases from V and 0 bases from J, with 3 bases between. CDR3 DNA: TGTGCCAGCAGCTCCTCCTACGAGCAGTACTTC. This encodes CASSSSYEQYF.

The chain joins TRBV10-3 to TRBJ2-3; 8 bases agree with TRBD2. The germline V gene encodes CDR1 ENHRY and CDR2 SYGVKD. The CDR3 is 15 amino acids. V dropped 3 bases and J dropped 4; count of bases not matched to a gene: 6. CDR3 in amino acids: CAISDQAGAADTQYF. In DNA form, the CDR3 reads TGTGCCATCAGTGATCAAGCGGGAGCGGCAGATACGCAGTATTTT.

The chain uses TRBV5-1 and TRBJ1-6; 8 bases are a match to TRBD1. The CDR3 has 13 amino acids. J was trimmed by 9 bases and V by 7 bases; bases with no gene match: 6. The germline V gene has CDR1 SGHRS and CDR2 YFSETQ. The CDR3 region is CASSGQESSPLHF. CDR3 DNA: TGCGCCAGCTCGGGACAGGAAAGTTCACCCCTCCACTTT. Combining the CDR3 with reference TRBV5-1 and TRBJ1-6 gives the whole variable domain KAGVTQTPRYLIKTRGQQVTLSCSPISGHRSVSWYQQTPGQGLQFLFEYFSETQRNKGNFPGRFSGRQFSNSRSEMNVSTLELGDSALYLCASSGQESSPLHFGNGTRLTVT.

This clone was detected only a few times. J is TRBJ1-2 and V is TRBV11-2, with 7 nucleotides matching TRBD1. J lost 5 bases, V lost 1 base, and 7 bases had no gene match. This CDR3 has 15 amino acids. From germline, CDR1 is SGHAT and CDR2 FQNNGV. The CDR3 loop reads CASSLVPTGTYGYTF. CDR3 nucleotide sequence: TGTGCCAGCAGCTTAGTCCCGACAGGGACGTATGGCTACACCTTC. Based on the CDR3 plus reference TRBV11-2 and TRBJ1-2, the full variable domain is EAGVAQSPRYKIIEKRQSVAFWCNPISGHATLYWYQQILGQGPKLLIQFQNNGVVDDSQLPKDRFSAERLKGVDSTLKIQPAKLEDSAVYLCASSLVPTGTYGYTFGSGTRLTVV.

This chain links TRBV27 with TRBJ1-4, with D possibly TRBD1 on 6 matching bases. Germline CDR1 and CDR2: MNHEY and SMNVEV (reference sequence). The V and J ends lost 1 base and 2 bases respectively, with 8 bases between them. CDR3 length: 15 amino acids. This chain's CDR3 is CASSLWGGTNEKLFF. The CDR3 coding sequence is TGTGCCAGCAGTTTATGGGGGGGCACTAATGAAAAACTGTTTTTT.

V gene TRBV19 combines with J gene TRBJ2-1; 10 bases align to TRBD2. CDR1 LNHDA and CDR2 SQIVND come from the germline V gene (reference sequence). V shed 9 bases, J shed 1 base, and the junction held 6 bases outside the gene matches. The CDR3 extends over 15 amino acids. In nucleotides, the CDR3 is TGTGCCAGCACCTCGACTAGCGGGTCCTACAATGAGCAGTTCTTC. Its translation is CASTSTSGSYNEQFF.